The entry below gives a single T cell receptor (beta chain) sequence along with its context. Its antigen is still unknown. The data were obtained in a study of immune cell composition in non-small cell lung cancer. Findings and limits, study-wide: Lung adenocarcinomas had lower top 10 clone scores and clonality than squamous tumours. Squamous carcinomas (roughly 80%) more often had tumour-associated clones >0.5% than adenocarcinomas (roughly 33%).

Template was genomic DNA from frozen, unsorted single-cell suspensions. With 2 bases removed from V and 4 bases from J, the gap between germline ends came to 11 bases. Germline CDR1 reads GTSNPN; CDR2 reads SVGIG (reference sequence). The CDR3 covers 14 residues. Only in-frame clones appear in the TCRdb table, and some are missing; sequencing was by immunoSEQ multiplex PCR. The table has about 2,100 clones, 70% to 75% seen once. The sequenced sample was lung tumor tissue. The sequence derives from a human donor with non-small cell lung cancer. J is TRBJ1-4 and V is TRBV30, with D hard to call. CDR3 sequence reads: CAWSLAGGNEKLFF. DNA for the CDR3: TGTGCCTGGAGTCTGGCAGGAGGTAATGAAAAACTGTTTTTT.